Following are 13 T cell receptor beta chains from one sample sequenced in a study of OX40 agonist ivuxolimab in advanced cancers. Sequencing used immunoSEQ multiplex PCR; TCRdb keeps in-frame clones, though not all of them. Seen here are over 65,000 clones, about 84% observed once, and the top ten hold around 0.5%. The sequencing used CD4+ or CD8+ T cells sorted from blood, collected in a trial of the OX40 agonist ivuxolimab. These receptors were obtained from an adult with an advanced solid tumor such as melanoma, head and neck, liver or kidney cancer.

V usage is TRBV5-5 and J usage is TRBJ1-3; 7 bases line up with TRBD1. The CDR3 loop spans 17 amino acids. Per germline, CDR1 SGHKS and CDR2 YYEKEE (reference sequence). V was clipped by 4 bases and J by 0 bases; unmatched bases: 10. As DNA, the CDR3 is TGTGCCAGCAGCCCAGAGGGGACAGCAGTCTCTGGAAACACCATATATTTT. It codes for CASSPEGTAVSGNTIYF.

The chain joins TRBV18 to TRBJ2-3; D gene ambiguous. The CDR3 spans 15 residues. Germline-derived CDR1 and CDR2 are KGHSH and LQKENI. Trimming pared 1 base from V and 0 bases from J, leaving 8 bases between. CDR3 in DNA: TGTGCCAGCTCACCACAGGCAACTAGCACAGATACGCAGTATTTT. This encodes CASSPQATSTDTQYF. The full variable domain, its missing parts supplied by reference TRBV18 and TRBJ2-3, is NAGVMQNPRHLVRRRGQEARLRCSPMKGHSHVYWYRQLPEEGLKFMVYLQKENIIDESGMPKERFSAEFPKEGPSILRIQQVVRGDSAAYFCASSPQATSTDTQYFGPGTRLTVL.

This clone was detected a few times. The V call is TRBV28, the J call TRBJ2-1; TRBD2 might be the D (6 bases). The CDR3 runs 15 residues. Germline V CDR1 and CDR2: MDHEN, SYDVKM. Trimming cost V 6 bases and J 4 bases, with 16 bases left between them. The CDR3 DNA reads TGTGCCAGCAGGGGGGGAATTAGCGGATACAATGAGCAGTTCTTC. This codes for CASRGGISGYNEQFF.

The chain carries TRBV19 and TRBJ2-2; D may be TRBD1 (6 bases). Trimming took off 1 base at V and 2 bases at J, with 8 bases between the two ends. The CDR3 sequence is 15 residues long. Germline CDR1 and CDR2: LNHDA and SQIVND (reference sequence). CDR3 DNA: TGTGCCAGTAGTATAGTCAGGGGCAACACCGGGGAGCTGTTTTTT. Protein sequence: CASSIVRGNTGELFF.

This chain connects TRBV11-1 to TRBJ2-5; 7 bases agree with TRBD1. This CDR3 has 14 amino acids. Germline CDR1 SGHAT, CDR2 FQDESV (reference sequence). J was trimmed by 3 bases and V by 4 bases; bases with no gene match: 5. CDR3 nucleotide sequence: TGTGCCAGCAGCTCACTAACAGGGGAAGAGACCCAGTACTTC. Translating it yields CASSSLTGEETQYF.

The gene calls are TRBV20-1 and TRBJ1-4; D perhaps matches TRBD1 (5 bases). Germline V gene lookup returns CDR1 DFQATT and CDR2 SNEGSKA (reference sequence). CDR3 length: 11 residues. The V end lost 6 bases, the J end lost 5 bases, and 7 bases lay between the germline ends. In DNA form, the CDR3 reads TGCAGTGCGAGACAGAATGAAAAACTGTTTTTT. This sequence encodes CSARQNEKLFF.

The gene calls are TRBV18 and TRBJ2-2; no clear D gene. This CDR3 has 15 amino acids. From germline, CDR1 is KGHSH and CDR2 LQKENI. V lost 1 base and J 6 bases, leaving 12 bases between the germline ends. CDR3 loop: CASSPQQPGPGELFF. The CDR3 DNA reads as TGTGCCAGCTCACCACAACAGCCCGGGCCCGGGGAGCTGTTTTTT. The full variable domain, in which reference TRBV18 and TRBJ2-2 provide the parts outside the CDR3, is NAGVMQNPRHLVRRRGQEARLRCSPMKGHSHVYWYRQLPEEGLKFMVYLQKENIIDESGMPKERFSAEFPKEGPSILRIQQVVRGDSAAYFCASSPQQPGPGELFFGEGSRLTVL.

The chain employs TRBV29-1 and TRBJ2-3; 7 nucleotides match TRBD2. The CDR3 spans 14 residues. V lost 4 bases, J lost 4 bases, and 8 bases stayed unmatched. The germline CDR1 and CDR2 sequences are SQVTM and ANQGSEA. The CDR3: CSVGAGEVSDTQYF. Here the CDR3 DNA reads TGCAGCGTTGGCGCGGGAGAGGTATCAGATACGCAGTATTTT.

The chain couples TRBV5-1 to TRBJ1-1, with D possibly TRBD1 on 6 matching bases. This CDR3 is built from 15 residues. Deletions cut 1 base from V and 3 bases from J, with 13 bases between. Germline CDR1 reads SGHRS; CDR2 reads YFSETQ. The CDR3 reads CASSLNDRKDTEAFF. The CDR3 coding sequence is TGCGCCAGCAGCTTGAATGACAGGAAGGACACTGAAGCTTTCTTT.

The chain combines TRBV7-8 with TRBJ2-5; D not certain. This CDR3 spans 12 amino acids. V lost 5 bases to trimming and J lost 5 bases, with 9 bases between them. Germline CDR1 reads SGHVS; CDR2 reads FQNEAQ. CDR3 sequence: CASSRSQETQYF. CDR3 nucleotide sequence: TGTGCCAGCAGCCGATCGCAGGAGACCCAGTACTTC.

The rearrangement links TRBV19 to TRBJ2-6, with no clear D. Looked up from germline, CDR1 is LNHDA and CDR2 is SQIVND (reference sequence). The germline V and J ends were trimmed by 8 bases and 0 bases, with 11 bases remaining between them. The CDR3 has 15 amino acids. The CDR3 loop reads CASGELSSGANVLTF. The CDR3 region has the DNA TGTGCCAGTGGGGAACTCAGCTCTGGGGCCAACGTCCTGACTTTC.

V is TRBV29-1 and J is TRBJ1-1; D uncertain. Trimming shortened V by 8 bases and J by 4 bases, and 17 bases separated the two germline ends. CDR1 is SQVTM, CDR2 ANQGSEA, per germline. This CDR3 is built from 13 residues. This CDR3 reads CSFSLGSATEAFF. CDR3 DNA sequence: TGCAGCTTCTCCCTGGGTTCGGCCACTGAAGCTTTCTTT.

The V gene is TRBV5-1, the J gene TRBJ2-3; the match to TRBD2 covers 7 bases. J gave up 5 bases and V 3 bases, and 6 bases lay outside the gene matches. This CDR3 region has 14 residues. Germline loops: CDR1 SGHRS, CDR2 YFSETQ. In nucleotides, the CDR3 is TGCGCCAGCAGCTCGACTAGCACAGGAGATACGCAGTATTTT. Its translation: CASSSTSTGDTQYF.